This TCR beta chain was sequenced in a study of T cell clones after liver transplantation. Study information: Immunosuppression withdrawal was tried within 2 years after liver transplantation in this trial.

TCRdb keeps only in-frame clones here, not all; method: immunoSEQ multiplex PCR. The table has 15,000 or so clones, under 90% seen once. The V and J ends lost 6 bases and 0 bases, in that order; junction bases with no gene match: 4. This CDR3 is 14 amino acids long. Per germline, CDR1 MRHNA and CDR2 SNTAGT. This TCR was recovered from a human patient who received a liver transplant. A subset of T cells may come from the graft donor. The material was CD8+ T cells from blood, obtained approximately 50 months after liver transplant. The chain uses TRBV6-4 and TRBJ2-7; 8 nucleotides match TRBD1. The CDR3 coding sequence is TGTGCCAGCAGCCCGGGACAGGACTCCTACGAGCAGTACTTC. Protein: CASSPGQDSYEQYF.